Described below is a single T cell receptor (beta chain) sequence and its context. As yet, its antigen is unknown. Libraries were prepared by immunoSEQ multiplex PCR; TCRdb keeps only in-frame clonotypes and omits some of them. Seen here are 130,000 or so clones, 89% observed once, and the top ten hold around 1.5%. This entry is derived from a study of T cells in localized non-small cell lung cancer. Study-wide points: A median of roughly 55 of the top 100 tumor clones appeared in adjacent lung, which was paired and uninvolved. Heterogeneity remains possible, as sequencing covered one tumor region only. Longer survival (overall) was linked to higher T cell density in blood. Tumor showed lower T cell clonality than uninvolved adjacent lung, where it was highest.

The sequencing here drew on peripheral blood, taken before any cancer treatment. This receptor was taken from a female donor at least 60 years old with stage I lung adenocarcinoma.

The CDR3 DNA reads TGCGCCAGCAGCTTGGTCGTTGGGATCGGCTACACCTTC. Protein product: CASSLVVGIGYTF. The chain is built from TRBV5-1 and TRBJ1-2; D is uncertain. This CDR3 has 13 residues. With 0 bases removed from V and 8 bases from J, the gap between germline ends came to 11 bases. The germline V gene has CDR1 SGHRS and CDR2 YFSETQ. The whole variable domain, remainder taken from reference TRBV5-1 and TRBJ1-2, is KAGVTQTPRYLIKTRGQQVTLSCSPISGHRSVSWYQQTPGQGLQFLFEYFSETQRNKGNFPGRFSGRQFSNSRSEMNVSTLELGDSALYLCASSLVVGIGYTFGSGTRLTVV.